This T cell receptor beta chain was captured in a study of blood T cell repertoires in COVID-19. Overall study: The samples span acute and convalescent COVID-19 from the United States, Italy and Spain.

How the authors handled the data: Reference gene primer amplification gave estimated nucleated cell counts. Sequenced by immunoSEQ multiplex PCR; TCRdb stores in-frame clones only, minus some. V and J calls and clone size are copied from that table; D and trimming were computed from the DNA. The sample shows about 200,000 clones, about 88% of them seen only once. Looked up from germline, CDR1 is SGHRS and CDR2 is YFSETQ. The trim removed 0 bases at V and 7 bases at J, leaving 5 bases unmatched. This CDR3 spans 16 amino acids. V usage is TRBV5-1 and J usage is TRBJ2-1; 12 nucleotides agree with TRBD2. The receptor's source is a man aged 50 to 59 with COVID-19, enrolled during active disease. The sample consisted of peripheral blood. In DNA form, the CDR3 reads TGCGCCAGCAGCTTGGACCTCGGACTAGCGGGAAATGAGCAGTTCTTC. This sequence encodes CASSLDLGLAGNEQFF.